A selection of T cell receptor beta chains follows, all from one sample in a study of T cell changes during pregnancy in multiple sclerosis. Using immunoSEQ multiplex PCR, the repertoire was profiled, and TCRdb retains in-frame clones only, with some absent. The sample shows 65,000 to 95,000 clones, about 92% of them seen only once. The specimen was peripheral blood, collected after pregnancy. The receptors shown here come from a female donor in good health, enrolled as a control in a pregnancy study. Both conserved end residues are part of each CDR3. A D gene is named only where the DNA matches it firmly. Clone size, where shown, is once, few, many, or a class for clones that have expanded.

d_call cdr3_length j_call clone_size v_call cdr3_aa cdr3_nt
- 14 TRBJ2-1 - TRBV6-4 CASGRLAEGNEQFF TGTGCCAGCGGGAGGCTGGCCGAGGGCAATGAGCAGTTCTTC
- 15 TRBJ1-2 - TRBV10-3 CAISAPHREIPQHTF TGTGCCATCAGTGCCCCACACCGGGAGATCCCACAACATACCTTC
- 14 TRBJ2-2 - TRBV6-6 CASSYFRRTGELFF TGTGCCAGCAGTTACTTCAGGCGCACCGGGGAGCTGTTTTTT
- 13 TRBJ2-5 once TRBV7-8 CASSLEGLETQYF TGTGCCAGCAGCTTAGAGGGGCTAGAGACCCAGTACTTC
TRBD1 14 TRBJ2-5 - TRBV5-8 CASRETGAGETQYF TGTGCCAGCAGGGAGACAGGGGCGGGAGAGACCCAGTACTTC
TRBD2 14 TRBJ2-4 - TRBV19 CASSQASGSYIQYF TGTGCCAGTAGTCAGGCTAGCGGGAGTTACATTCAGTACTTC
- 14 TRBJ2-7 - TRBV21-1 CARERGAFGDEQYF TGTGCCAGGGAGAGAGGTGCCTTCGGGGACGAGCAGTACTTC
TRBD1 15 TRBJ2-7 once TRBV28 CASRKTGMSSYEQYF TGTGCCAGCAGAAAGACAGGGATGAGCTCCTACGAGCAGTACTTC
- 13 TRBJ1-1 - TRBV4-2 CASSPGPLTEAFF TGTGCCAGCAGCCCGGGTCCGCTCACTGAAGCTTTCTTT
- 17 TRBJ1-6 - TRBV5-8 CASSQGFRGYINSPLHF TGTGCCAGCAGCCAGGGGTTCCGGGGTTATATTAATTCACCCCTCCACTTT
- 15 TRBJ1-3 few TRBV7-3 CASSSLGGSGNTIYF TGTGCCAGCAGCTCCCTCGGGGGTTCCGGAAACACCATATATTTT
- 14 TRBJ2-1 - TRBV7-3 CASSLKTANNEQFF TGTGCCAGCAGCTTAAAAACAGCTAACAATGAGCAGTTCTTC
- 16 TRBJ2-3 - TRBV25-1 CASSQGASHLTDTQYF TGTGCCAGCAGTCAGGGTGCAAGCCACCTCACAGATACGCAGTATTTT
- 14 TRBJ1-2 - TRBV19 CASSWGRVGYGYTF TGTGCCAGTAGTTGGGGCAGGGTCGGTTATGGCTACACCTTC
- 12 TRBJ2-7 - TRBV7-9 CASSPSDYEQYF TGTGCCAGCAGCCCCAGCGACTACGAGCAGTACTTC